A single sample gave rise to the 6 T cell receptor beta chains below, sequenced in a study of CD8 T cells in ankylosing spondylitis. Via MiXCR, TCRdb re-called the 5' RACE reads, giving one row per CDR3 protein. The sample has 130,000 to 150,000 distinct CDR3 sequences, roughly 7.7% seen once. Sequencing was performed on synovial fluid, either unsorted or a sorted T cell fraction (not recorded which). The receptor source for this set is a male donor with ankylosing spondylitis.

This clonotype has ten or more counts. This chain joins TRBV27 and TRBJ2-1; 11 nucleotides line up with TRBD2. The germline CDR1 and CDR2 sequences are MNHEY and SMNVEV (reference sequence). Trimming at V came to 5 bases and at J to 4 bases, leaving 10 bases not matched to a gene. The length of the CDR3 is 17 residues. The CDR3 nucleotides are TGTGCCAGCAGTCCGCGCCGACTAGCGGGAAATTACAATGAGCAGTTCTTC. Amino acid sequence: CASSPRRLAGNYNEQFF.

A few counts support this clonotype. This chain connects TRBV12-3 or TRBV12-4 to TRBJ1-1; D may be TRBD1 (5 bases). Trimming left V 4 bases short and J 3 bases short, with 15 bases between. The CDR3 is made up of 15 amino acids. The CDR3 nucleotides are TGTGCCAGCAGTTATCGAGGGACTTGGGACACTGAAGCTTTCTTT. As protein: CASSYRGTWDTEAFF.

The table lists this clonotype with a few counts. The chain links TRBV11-2 to TRBJ1-1; 7 nucleotides match TRBD1. With V trimmed by 4 bases and J by 5 bases, 19 bases remained unmatched. Germline values: CDR1 SGHAT, CDR2 FQNNGV. The CDR3 consists of 18 residues. This CDR3 is CASSSYYRGTPTGTEAFF. Written as DNA, the CDR3 is TGTGCCAGCAGCTCGTACTACAGGGGAACGCCGACGGGTACTGAAGCTTTCTTT.

This clonotype was seen repeatedly, ten times or more. The V and J genes are TRBV5-1 and TRBJ2-7; the D is unclear. V was shortened by 2 bases and J by 3 bases, with 15 bases between the two germline ends. CDR1 and CDR2 (germline): SGHRS, YFSETQ. The CDR3 is 15 residues long. This chain's CDR3 is CASSLQSSSIYEQYF. CDR3 sequence (DNA): TGCGCCAGCAGCTTACAATCTAGTTCCATCTACGAGCAGTACTTC. The full variable domain, its missing parts supplied by reference TRBV5-1 and TRBJ2-7, is KAGVTQTPRYLIKTRGQQVTLSCSPISGHRSVSWYQQTPGQGLQFLFEYFSETQRNKGNFPGRFSGRQFSNSRSEMNVSTLELGDSALYLCASSLQSSSIYEQYFGPGTRLTVT.

The chain combines TRBV5-1 with TRBJ1-2; D is unclear. V was pared by 5 bases and J by 4 bases, with 12 bases between. The CDR3 extends over 13 amino acids. Germline V gives CDR1 SGHRS, CDR2 YFSETQ. The CDR3 DNA reads as TGCGCCAGCAGTGTGGACCGCACCTATGGCTACACCTTC. Amino acids: CASSVDRTYGYTF.

This clonotype was detected many times. V gene TRBV7-3 combines with J gene TRBJ2-7, with 8 bases fitting TRBD1. The junction had 7 bases not matched to a gene; V was cut back by 0 bases and J by 6 bases. Germline V CDR1 and CDR2: SGHTA, FQGTGA. This CDR3 region has 15 residues. The DNA for the CDR3 is TGTGCCAGCAGCTTAACTACAGGGGGGAAAGGCGAGCAGTACTTC. Its protein product is CASSLTTGGKGEQYF.